This T cell receptor (beta chain) was sequenced for a study of shared clonotypes between healthy human individuals (TCRdb year 2020). In terms of the full investigation: A few men and two women, aged 18 to 49 years, made up the cohort. For each donor, CD4 naive and CD4 memory were each run on three plates, CD8 naive on two plates, and CD8 memory on one plate. To estimate repertoire size and how much clonotype sharing occurs between individuals, the study deeply sequenced the blood TCR repertoires of about five healthy adults. Different laboratories and diverse techniques were used to prepare libraries and sequence TCR repertoires, to increase sequencing depth and limit assay-specific biases. Per donor, leukapheresis produced somewhere between about 0.9 and 9 billion PBMCs. Here is what the overall study found, with its caveats: Based on pairwise subsampling, the degree of clonotype sharing among donors was expected to be affected by sequencing depth. Compared with non-shared clonotypes, the clonotypes found in all four sorted-subset donors had higher generation probabilities. Across a few donors, approximately 5% of naive CD4, around 3.5% of naive CD8, around 2.5% of memory CD4, and under 0.45% of memory CD8 clonotypes were shared. Sampling was restricted to blood, and TCR repertoires in tissues likely differ from the TCR repertoires found in blood. Naive subsets generally had larger estimated clonotype richness than memory subsets. Incomplete sequencing was indicated by rarefaction of sorted-subset datasets, despite the large sequencing depth. Because the study included only a small number of donors, the genetic and exposure-history diversity represented was limited.

TCR CDR3 regions were amplified from genomic DNA by multiplex PCR using the deep immunoSEQ assay. For each cell subset, the extracted genomic DNA was distributed evenly across all wells of several immunoSEQ 96-well plates, and each plate served as one replicate. For sorted subsets, each replicate PCR was loaded with about 200 ng genomic DNA, equivalent to 25,000 to 35,000 T cell genomes. The purified libraries were quantified using a Qubit 3.0 fluorometer, sized with a Bioanalyzer 2100, and then quantified again using the KAPA Library Quantification kit. Each immunoSEQ 96-well plate was sequenced on its own single-read 150-cycle Illumina NextSeq 550 flow cell. Turning to the authors' computational methods: Because the immunoSEQ output held only junctional sequences and lacked quality scores, the filtering could not match the filtering applied to full-length reads. To assign V/J genes and CDR3, sequences were annotated using PyIR, a Python wrapper for IgBLAST v1.9, with IMGT germline references. Reads were filtered out if the reads had weak V/J assignments (E-value above 1e-6), no CDR3, stop codons, out-of-frame junctions, or ambiguous translated residues. V3J clonotypes were defined by identical inferred V gene, J gene, and CDR3 amino acid sequence. Percentage overlap between repertoires was calculated by dividing the number of shared unique clonotypes by the size of the smaller repertoire. Richness of each repertoire was evaluated using RTK rarefaction, the Chao1 estimator, and Recon v2.1 estimates of unobserved clonotypes. Generation probabilities were computed with OLGA for all TCRbeta clonotypes obtained by the gDNA method from a few donors. The immuneACCESS repertoire file appears here via TCRdb, limited to in-frame rearrangements. These files lack a portion of the clones; in checked studies, under half of the deficit traces to unresolved V genes, and the cause of the others is not known. V, J and clone size were drawn from that table, and D and trimming were deduced from the DNA. For this sample the table gives about 1.4 million clones, of which roughly 96% were detected only once. Together, the top ten hold approximately 1.1% of the sample.

As concerns this clone: Its antigen remains undetermined. Base qualities are not provided; no much larger clone lies one nucleotide away.

Healthy HIV-negative adults with no recently reported acute infections or vaccinations were included as donors. All donors were Caucasian adults living in Nashville, Tennessee, USA. Magnetic negative selection was used to enrich CD4+ T cells, after which naive cells were positively selected on CD45RA and the negative fraction became the memory subset. Blood was collected by leukapheresis, and PBMCs were isolated by Ficoll-Histopaque density gradient centrifugation and then cryopreserved in liquid nitrogen vapor phase. Purity and quantity of every magnetically sorted T cell population were checked by analytical flow cytometry. From each sorted fraction, genomic DNA was isolated and quantified by UV absorbance on a Nanodrop 2000c. The CDR3 runs 15 residues from the cysteine to the phenylalanine. Only the CDR3 portion is preserved as DNA: 45 bases, with reading frame beginning at the first base. Between the V and J ends, shortened by 0 bases and 8 bases respectively, the junction contains 16 bases. As encoded in the germline V gene, CDR1 is LGHNA while CDR2 is YSLEER.

The chain is encoded by TRBV4-3 joined to TRBJ1-2; the D gene is possibly TRBD1, with 5 bases matching. The source of this sequence is a man aged 25 to 40 in good health. The sample consisted of naive CD4+ T cells sorted from blood. The cell subset or site label for this specimen denotes: CD45RA+ positively selected. CDR3 reads: CASSQDLLGGSGYTF. The DNA sequence follows: TGCGCCAGCAGCCAAGATCTATTGGGGGGTTCAGGCTACACCTTC.